These T cell receptor beta chains were read from a single sample in a study of radiation and T cells in renal cell carcinoma. The table came from immunoSEQ multiplex PCR; TCRdb's copy has only in-frame clones and leaves some out. The data show 60,000 to 95,000 clones, around 78% seen once. Specimen: blood, collected from a patient whose treatment included radiotherapy and nephrectomy. All receptors derive from a woman in her sixties with renal cell carcinoma. The conserved cysteine and the conserved F or W are not part of the CDR3 here. Size is stated for part of the rows, as once, few or many counts, or as a class when the clone is expanded.

j_call,clone_size,v_call,cdr3_aa
TRBJ2-3,-,TRBV4-3,ASSQSTDTQY
TRBJ2-7,few,TRBV28,ASSSGIGDEQY
TRBJ1-1,few,TRBV19,ASRGRDGGLNTEAF
TRBJ2-3,-,TRBV9,ASSPGQITDTQY
TRBJ1-1,many,TRBV19,ASRTPIQAF
TRBJ2-1,-,TRBV5-4,ASSLLRGSYNEQF
TRBJ2-2,-,TRBV5-1,ASSLGQGMTGELF
TRBJ2-3,-,TRBV29-1,SVERGTSNTQY
TRBJ2-2,few,TRBV11-2,ASSLVLWGQGNTGELF
TRBJ1-5,-,TRBV11-2,ASSLGRVRDQPQH
TRBJ2-3,once,TRBV10-3,AISVGRTDTQY
TRBJ2-5,-,TRBV19,ASSNRLAGGSETQY
TRBJ1-2,-,TRBV29-1,SVRPGTGFHGYT
TRBJ2-2,-,TRBV7-3,ASSPGKIQTGELF
TRBJ1-4,once,TRBV5-1,ASSLASGSATNEKLF
TRBJ2-5,-,TRBV5-1,ASSLGSGGNQETQY
TRBJ2-7,-,TRBV6-1,ASSGYEQY
TRBJ2-5,-,TRBV5-4,ASSQDRGRETQY
TRBJ2-2,-,TRBV19,ASKRGRTSINTGELF
TRBJ2-7,-,TRBV7-8,ASSYPWGGRSSEQY
TRBJ1-1,few,TRBV10-3,AISRGDLHTEAF
TRBJ1-2,once,TRBV6-6,ASSYSASNYGYT
TRBJ1-1,-,TRBV28,ASTLGGRRTEAF
TRBJ2-7,-,TRBV5-1,ASSFTGNANEQY
TRBJ1-2,-,TRBV7-9,ASSLFAGQGIGQGYT
TRBJ2-3,-,TRBV9,ASSVGWGGTDAQY
TRBJ2-7,-,TRBV6-6,ASSTPSGNLYEQY
TRBJ2-1,-,TRBV5-4,ASSSGTALYEQF
TRBJ1-5,-,TRBV6-1,ASSDPGQYYQPQH
TRBJ1-5,-,TRBV27,ASSSQGGTWPQH
TRBJ1-5,-,TRBV19,ASSMSGERQPQH
TRBJ2-1,-,TRBV6-5,ASSYGWIGEQF
TRBJ2-7,-,TRBV6-1,ASSRDLSYEQY
TRBJ2-7,once,TRBV14,ASSPGEGYEQY
TRBJ1-5,once,TRBV19,ASSMEGDFRDNQPQH
TRBJ1-2,-,TRBV5-1,ASSASGTAYGYT
TRBJ1-5,-,TRBV19,ASSIFSPPNQPQH
TRBJ2-7,-,TRBV19,ASSIAGTVDSYEQY
TRBJ2-6,-,TRBV9,ASSVGGANVLT
TRBJ1-5,-,TRBV5-1,ASSLDAGRGNQPQH
TRBJ2-6,-,TRBV5-4,ASSPWTGANVLT
TRBJ2-5,-,TRBV19,ASSISRVPGETQY
TRBJ1-5,-,TRBV6-5,ASSYRQGYQPQH
TRBJ2-2,-,TRBV4-3,ASSQDVLQGNTGELF
TRBJ2-7,-,TRBV27,ASRDRVSYEQY
TRBJ2-7,-,TRBV29-1,SVRTGTPPYEQY
TRBJ1-2,-,TRBV19,ASEGVGGYT
TRBJ2-1,few,TRBV19,ASGDASWDEQF
TRBJ2-3,few,TRBV5-1,ASSLGRGGETDTQY
TRBJ2-5,-,TRBV10-3,AISEYAETQY
TRBJ2-7,-,TRBV19,ASSVGAGSYEQY
TRBJ2-5,-,TRBV2,ASSVRETQY